The sequence of this TCR beta chain was determined in a study of T cells and Merkel cell carcinoma outcomes. The germline gives CDR1 LGHNA, CDR2 YNFKEQ. The CDR3 totals 17 residues. V dropped 1 base and J dropped 2 bases, with 17 bases sitting between them. The table came from immunoSEQ multiplex PCR; TCRdb's copy has only in-frame clones and leaves some out. The table lists 5,000 to 8,000 clones, 80% to 95% of them singletons, with 2.5% to 3.5% in the top ten. The chain couples TRBV4-2 to TRBJ1-1, with TRBD1 as a possible D gene (6 bases). The receptor was isolated from a human donor with Merkel cell carcinoma. Sequencing was performed on tumor tissue from Merkel cell carcinoma. The CDR3: CASSQAIPRQANTEAFF. The CDR3 DNA is TGTGCCAGCAGCCAAGCGATCCCGAGACAGGCCAACACTGAAGCTTTCTTT.